Listed here are 14 T cell receptor beta chains from one sample, sequenced in a study of cytomegalovirus exposure and HLA in healthy donors. The PCR ran on 60 Vbeta and 13 Jbeta primers. Data came from immunoSEQ multiplex PCR; TCRdb stores just in-frame clones and leaves some out. The sample includes about 210,000 clones, about 81% seen only once; the top ten take 6%. What was sequenced was PBMCs. The receptors originated from a man aged 40-49 years in good health and CMV-seropositive.

For the CDR3, the DNA is TGTGCCAGCAGCCTAATCTCGGGGGGAGAGACCCAGTACTTC. Translated, it gives CASSLISGGETQYF. The rearrangement joins TRBV14 to TRBJ2-5; 7 nucleotides agree with TRBD2. CDR1 is SGHDN and CDR2 is FVKESK in the germline V gene. V gave up 4 bases and J gave up 4 bases; unmatched junction bases: 6. There are 14 residues in the CDR3.

The rearrangement links TRBV7-6 to TRBJ2-5; TRBD2 aligns across 7 bases. The J call may be in error: the DNA end matches TRBJ2-7 better. The CDR3 sequence is 16 residues long. The germline V gene encodes CDR1 SGHVS and CDR2 FNYEAQ. The CDR3, as DNA: TGTGCCAGCAGCCTAATGGGCCCCGGGACTACAGACGAGCAGTACTTC. It is translated as CASSLMGPGTTDEQYF.

This clone was seen only a few times. The rearrangement uses TRBV6-4 and TRBJ2-1; D ambiguous. Trimming removed 0 bases at V and 0 bases at J, with 6 bases between. The CDR3 spans 15 residues. The germline CDR1 and CDR2 sequences are MRHNA and SNTAGT. In nucleotides, the CDR3 is TGTGCCAGCAGTGACTCTAGAACCTCCTACAATGAGCAGTTCTTC. Residues: CASSDSRTSYNEQFF.

V and J are TRBV2 and TRBJ1-1; D perhaps matches TRBD1 (6 bases). Germline V gene lookup returns CDR1 SNHLY and CDR2 FYNNEI. The CDR3 is 13 residues long. The germline V and J ends were trimmed by 7 bases and 3 bases, with 12 bases remaining between them. The CDR3 region has the DNA TGTGCCAGCATTGGACAGCACCACACTGAAGCTTTCTTT. Residues: CASIGQHHTEAFF.

The chain carries TRBV30 and TRBJ2-3; maybe TRBD1 (6 bases). CDR1 is GTSNPN, CDR2 SVGIG, per germline (reference sequence). The CDR3 contains 14 residues. V was pared by 6 bases and J by 4 bases, with 17 bases between. The CDR3 region is CACLRQARADTQYF. The DNA for the CDR3 is TGTGCCTGCCTTCGACAGGCTAGAGCAGATACGCAGTATTTT.

This sequence joins TRBV19 and TRBJ2-5; 7 nucleotides line up with TRBD1. The DNA end lines up better with TRBJ2-7; the J call may be wrong. The CDR3 covers 15 residues. In germline, CDR1 is LNHDA, CDR2 SQIVND (reference sequence). Here the CDR3 DNA reads TGTGCCAGTAGTATGGGGGACAGCGATTCCTACGAGCAGTACTTC. Translation: CASSMGDSDSYEQYF.

The CDR3 nucleotides read TGTGCCAGCAGTGCCTCGGGCGGGGGCCGCACAGATACGCAGTATTTT. This codes for CASSASGGGRTDTQYF. The genes are TRBV25-1 and TRBJ2-3; D may be TRBD2 (7 bases). The CDR3 is 16 residues long. V lost 4 bases to trimming and J lost 1 base, with 15 bases between them. Germline loops: CDR1 MGHDK, CDR2 SYGVNS. Variable domain in full (rest from reference TRBV25-1 and TRBJ2-3): EADIYQTPRYLVIGTGKKITLECSQTMGHDKMYWYQQDPGMELHLIHYSYGVNSTEKGDLSSESTVSRIRTEHFPLTLESARPSHTSQYLCASSASGGGRTDTQYFGPGTRLTVL.

The genes are TRBV4-1 and TRBJ2-2; 10 bases map to TRBD2. Germline V gives CDR1 MGHRA, CDR2 YSYEKL. V was pared by 5 bases and J by 7 bases, with 4 bases of the junction left unmatched. The CDR3 is 14 amino acids. The CDR3 loop reads CASSILAGVGELFF. The CDR3 DNA reads TGCGCCAGCAGCATTCTAGCGGGAGTCGGGGAGCTGTTTTTT.

The V call is TRBV5-1, the J call TRBJ1-3; D remains unclear. Trimming pared 0 bases from V and 1 base from J, leaving 11 bases between. The CDR3 has 16 amino acids. Germline V gene sequence: CDR1 SGHRS, CDR2 YFSETQ. The CDR3 spells CASSLEAVGSGNTIYF. DNA of the CDR3: TGCGCCAGCAGCTTGGAAGCGGTAGGATCTGGAAACACCATATATTTT.

The chain joins TRBV29-1 to TRBJ1-1; D might be TRBD1 (6 bases). There are 15 residues in the CDR3. Trimming pared 1 base from V and 0 bases from J, leaving 12 bases between. Germline CDR1 is SQVTM and CDR2 is ANQGSEA. CDR3 loop: CSVEGTVGLNTEAFF. The CDR3 bases are TGCAGCGTTGAAGGGACAGTGGGACTGAACACTGAAGCTTTCTTT.

The chain combines TRBV18 with TRBJ2-7, with D possibly being TRBD2 (7 bases). CDR3 length: 15 amino acids. The V end lost 7 bases, the J end lost 5 bases, and 21 bases lay between the germline ends. CDR1 and CDR2 from the germline V gene are KGHSH and LQKENI. CDR3 amino acids: CASLNRGGARDEQYF. DNA of the CDR3: TGTGCCAGCTTAAACCGCGGGGGCGCGAGGGACGAGCAGTACTTC.

V usage is TRBV19 and J usage is TRBJ1-2, with D tentatively TRBD1 (6 bases). Germline CDR1 is LNHDA and CDR2 is SQIVND (reference sequence). Trimming cost V 5 bases and J 1 base, with 17 bases left between them. CDR3 length: 16 residues. CDR3 nucleotides: TGTGCCAGTAGTCCCCGGGACACCTTAGATAACTATGGCTACACCTTC. It codes for CASSPRDTLDNYGYTF.

This clone has only one observation. The chain carries TRBV4-1 and TRBJ1-6; D remains ambiguous. Germline values: CDR1 MGHRA, CDR2 YSYEKL. The CDR3 length is 15 residues. V lost 0 bases and J 5 bases, leaving 8 bases between the germline ends. The CDR3 spells CASSQDRGHNSPLHF. DNA for the CDR3: TGCGCCAGCAGCCAAGATCGTGGCCATAATTCACCCCTCCACTTT.

The chain couples TRBV6-5 to TRBJ2-6, with D maybe TRBD2 (5 bases). The CDR3 length is 16 residues. CDR1 is MNHEY, CDR2 SVGAGI, per germline. V was cut by 0 bases and J by 0 bases, with 6 bases left in between. The CDR3 spells CASSYSGSSGANVLTF. As DNA, the CDR3 is TGTGCCAGCAGTTACTCGGGGAGCTCTGGGGCCAACGTCCTGACTTTC.